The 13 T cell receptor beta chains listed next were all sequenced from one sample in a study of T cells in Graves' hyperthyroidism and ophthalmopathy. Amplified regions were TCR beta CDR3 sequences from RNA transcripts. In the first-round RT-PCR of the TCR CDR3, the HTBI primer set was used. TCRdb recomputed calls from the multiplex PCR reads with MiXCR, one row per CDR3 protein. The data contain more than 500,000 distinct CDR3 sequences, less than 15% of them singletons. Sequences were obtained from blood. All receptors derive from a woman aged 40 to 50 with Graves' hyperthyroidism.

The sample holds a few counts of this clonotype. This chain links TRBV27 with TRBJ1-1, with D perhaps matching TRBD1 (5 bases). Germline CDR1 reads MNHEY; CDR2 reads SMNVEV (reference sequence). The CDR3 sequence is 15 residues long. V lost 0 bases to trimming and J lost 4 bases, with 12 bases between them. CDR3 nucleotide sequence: TGTGCCAGCAGTTTATCTCAGGGTAGAATCACTGAAGCTTTCTTT. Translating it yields CASSLSQGRITEAFF.

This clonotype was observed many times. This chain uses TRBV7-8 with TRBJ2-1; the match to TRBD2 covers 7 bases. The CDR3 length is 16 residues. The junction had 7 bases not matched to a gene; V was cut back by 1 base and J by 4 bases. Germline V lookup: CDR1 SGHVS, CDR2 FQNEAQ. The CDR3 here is CASSLGGGSGYNEQFF. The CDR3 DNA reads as TGTGCCAGCAGCTTAGGAGGCGGGAGTGGATACAATGAGCAGTTCTTC. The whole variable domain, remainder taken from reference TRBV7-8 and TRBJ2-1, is GAGVSQSPRYKVAKRGQDVALRCDPISGHVSLFWYQQALGQGPEFLTYFQNEAQLDKSGLPSDRFFAERPEGSVSTLKIQRTQQEDSAVYLCASSLGGGSGYNEQFFGPGTRLTVL.

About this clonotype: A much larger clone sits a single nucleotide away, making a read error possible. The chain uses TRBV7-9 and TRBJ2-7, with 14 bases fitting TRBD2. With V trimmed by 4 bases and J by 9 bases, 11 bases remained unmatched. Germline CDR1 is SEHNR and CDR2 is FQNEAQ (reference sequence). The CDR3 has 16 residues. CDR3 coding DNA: TGTGCCAGCAGCTCAGGACTAGCGGGAGGTTCTCACGGGCAGTACTTC. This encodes CASSSGLAGGSHGQYF.

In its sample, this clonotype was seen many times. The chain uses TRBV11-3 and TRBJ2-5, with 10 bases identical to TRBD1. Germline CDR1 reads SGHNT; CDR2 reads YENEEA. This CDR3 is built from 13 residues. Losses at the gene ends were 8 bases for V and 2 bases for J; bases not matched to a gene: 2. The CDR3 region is CASLGQGQETQYF. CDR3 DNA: TGTGCCAGCCTGGGACAGGGGCAAGAGACCCAGTACTTC. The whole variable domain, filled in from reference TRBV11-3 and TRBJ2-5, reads EAGVVQSPRYKIIEKKQPVAFWCNPISGHNTLYWYLQNLGQGPELLIRYENEEAVDDSQLPKDRFSAERLKGVDSTLKIQPAELGDSAVYLCASLGQGQETQYFGPGTRLLVL.

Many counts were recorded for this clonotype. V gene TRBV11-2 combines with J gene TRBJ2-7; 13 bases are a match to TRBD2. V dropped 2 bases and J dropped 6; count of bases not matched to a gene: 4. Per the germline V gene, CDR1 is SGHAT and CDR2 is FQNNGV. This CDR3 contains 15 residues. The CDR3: CASSLRLAGGSEQYF. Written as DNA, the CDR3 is TGTGCCAGCAGCTTAAGACTAGCGGGAGGAAGCGAGCAGTACTTC.

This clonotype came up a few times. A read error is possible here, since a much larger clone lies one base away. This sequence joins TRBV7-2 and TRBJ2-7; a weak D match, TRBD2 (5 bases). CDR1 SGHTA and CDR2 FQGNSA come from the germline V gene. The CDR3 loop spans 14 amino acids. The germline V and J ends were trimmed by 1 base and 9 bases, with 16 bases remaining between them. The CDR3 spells CASSLGNSPGGQYF. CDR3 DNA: TGTGCCAGCAGCTTAGGGAATAGCCCTGGAGGGCAGTACTTC. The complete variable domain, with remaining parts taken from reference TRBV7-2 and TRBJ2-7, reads GAGVSQSPSNKVTEKGKDVELRCDPISGHTALYWYRQSLGQGLEFLIYFQGNSAPDKSGLPSDRFSAERTGGSVSTLTIQRTQQEDSAVYLCASSLGNSPGGQYFGPGTRLTVT.

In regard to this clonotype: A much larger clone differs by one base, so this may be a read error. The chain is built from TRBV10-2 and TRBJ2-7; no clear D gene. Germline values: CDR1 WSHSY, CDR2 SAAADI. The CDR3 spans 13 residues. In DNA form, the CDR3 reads TGCGTCAGCAGTGATCTACAAGCTCGGGAGCAGTACTTC. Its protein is CVSSDLQAREQYF.

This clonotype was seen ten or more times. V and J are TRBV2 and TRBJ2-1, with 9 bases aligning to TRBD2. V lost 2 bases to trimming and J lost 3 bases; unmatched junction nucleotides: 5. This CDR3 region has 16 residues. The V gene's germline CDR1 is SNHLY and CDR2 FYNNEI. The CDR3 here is CASSEQGTSSYNEQFF. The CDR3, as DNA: TGTGCCAGCAGTGAACAGGGGACTAGCAGCTACAATGAGCAGTTCTTC.

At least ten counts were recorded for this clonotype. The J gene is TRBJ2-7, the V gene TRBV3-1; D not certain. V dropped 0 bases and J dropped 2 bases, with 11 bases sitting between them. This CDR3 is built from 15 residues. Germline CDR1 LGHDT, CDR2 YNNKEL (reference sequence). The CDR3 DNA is TGTGCCAGCAGCCAAGATGTGGGAAGGACCTACGAGCAGTACTTC. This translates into CASSQDVGRTYEQYF.

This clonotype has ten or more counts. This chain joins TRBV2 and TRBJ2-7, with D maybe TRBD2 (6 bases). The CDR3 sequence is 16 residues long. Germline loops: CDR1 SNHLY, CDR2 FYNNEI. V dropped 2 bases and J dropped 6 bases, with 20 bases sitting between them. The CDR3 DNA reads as TGTGCCAGCAGTGAACTTCCTCCGGGAGTAAGTGGCGAGCAGTACTTC. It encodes CASSELPPGVSGEQYF.

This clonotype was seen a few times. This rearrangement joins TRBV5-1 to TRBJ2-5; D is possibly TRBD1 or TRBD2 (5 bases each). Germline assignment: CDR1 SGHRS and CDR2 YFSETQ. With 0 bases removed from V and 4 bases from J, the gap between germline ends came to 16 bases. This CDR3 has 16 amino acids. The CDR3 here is CASSLGTGTFGETQYF. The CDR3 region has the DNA TGCGCCAGCAGCTTGGGTACCGGGACGTTCGGAGAGACCCAGTACTTC. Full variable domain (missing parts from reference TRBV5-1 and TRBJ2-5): KAGVTQTPRYLIKTRGQQVTLSCSPISGHRSVSWYQQTPGQGLQFLFEYFSETQRNKGNFPGRFSGRQFSNSRSEMNVSTLELGDSALYLCASSLGTGTFGETQYFGPGTRLLVL.

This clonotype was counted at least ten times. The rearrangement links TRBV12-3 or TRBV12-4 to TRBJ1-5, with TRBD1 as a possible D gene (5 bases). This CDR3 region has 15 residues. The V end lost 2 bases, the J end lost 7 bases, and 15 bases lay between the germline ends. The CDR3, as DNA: TGTGCCAGCAGTTTAAGGCCCGAGGGGATGCAGCCCCAGCATTTT. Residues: CASSLRPEGMQPQHF.

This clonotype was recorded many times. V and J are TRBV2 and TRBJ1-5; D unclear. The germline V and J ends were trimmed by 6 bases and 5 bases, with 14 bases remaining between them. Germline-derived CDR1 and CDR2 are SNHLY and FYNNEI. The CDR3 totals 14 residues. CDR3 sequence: CASRGNGVHQPQHF. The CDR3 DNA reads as TGTGCCAGCAGGGGGAATGGGGTACATCAGCCCCAGCATTTT.